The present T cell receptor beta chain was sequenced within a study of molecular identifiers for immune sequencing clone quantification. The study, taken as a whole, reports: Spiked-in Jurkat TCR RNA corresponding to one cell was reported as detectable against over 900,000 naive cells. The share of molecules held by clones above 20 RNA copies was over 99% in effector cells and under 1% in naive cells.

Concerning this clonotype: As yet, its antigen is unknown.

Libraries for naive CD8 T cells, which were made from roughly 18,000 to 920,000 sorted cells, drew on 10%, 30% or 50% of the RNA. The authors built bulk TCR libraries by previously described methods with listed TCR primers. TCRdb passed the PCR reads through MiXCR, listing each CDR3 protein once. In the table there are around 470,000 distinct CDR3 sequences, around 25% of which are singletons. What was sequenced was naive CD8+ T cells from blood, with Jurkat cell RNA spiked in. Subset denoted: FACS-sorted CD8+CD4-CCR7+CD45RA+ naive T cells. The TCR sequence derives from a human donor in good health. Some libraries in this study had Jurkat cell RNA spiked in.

The CDR3 DNA follows: TGTGCCAGCAGCCAACTAGCGGGGGGCTCCTACGAGCAGTACTTC. As protein: CASSQLAGGSYEQYF. V usage is TRBV14 and J usage is TRBJ2-7; TRBD2 matches at 11 bases. J gave up 0 bases and V 2 bases, and 0 bases lay outside the gene matches. Per the germline V gene, CDR1 is SGHDN and CDR2 is FVKESK. The CDR3 has 15 amino acids.